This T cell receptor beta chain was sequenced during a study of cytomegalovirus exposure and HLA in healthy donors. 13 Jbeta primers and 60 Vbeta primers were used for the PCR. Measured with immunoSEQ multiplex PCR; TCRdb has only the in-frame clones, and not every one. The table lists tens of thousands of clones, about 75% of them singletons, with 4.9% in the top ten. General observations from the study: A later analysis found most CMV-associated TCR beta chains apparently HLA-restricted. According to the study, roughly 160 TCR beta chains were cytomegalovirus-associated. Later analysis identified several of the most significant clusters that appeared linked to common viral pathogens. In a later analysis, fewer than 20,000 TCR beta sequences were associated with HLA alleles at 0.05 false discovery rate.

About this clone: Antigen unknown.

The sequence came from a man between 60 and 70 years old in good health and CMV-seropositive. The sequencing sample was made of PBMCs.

In nucleotides, the CDR3 is TGTGCCAGCAGCAACAGCTCCTACCCCTACGAGCAGTACTTC. Translating it yields CASSNSSYPYEQYF. The chain is built from TRBV7-6 and TRBJ2-7; D call uncertain. The germline V gene has CDR1 SGHVS and CDR2 FNYEAQ. V lost 5 bases, J lost 2 bases, and 13 bases lay in between. This CDR3 is 14 amino acids long.